These 15 T cell receptor beta chains were sequenced from one sample in a study of cytomegalovirus exposure and HLA in healthy donors. Libraries were prepared by immunoSEQ multiplex PCR; TCRdb keeps only in-frame clonotypes and omits some of them. The table lists under 250,000 clones, around four fifths of them singletons. The sample comprised PBMCs. These receptor sequences come from a woman between 18 and 29 years old in good health and CMV-seronegative.

The J gene is TRBJ1-5, the V gene TRBV6-1; D remains ambiguous. Germline V gene lookup returns CDR1 MNHNS and CDR2 SASEGT. The CDR3 runs to 12 residues. The V end was cut by 10 bases, the J end by 3 bases, with 10 bases between. The CDR3 DNA is TGTGCCATTTCCCCGACCAATCAGCCCCAGCATTTT. Translating it yields CAISPTNQPQHF.

V gene TRBV6-5 combines with J gene TRBJ1-2, with 10 bases identical to TRBD1. The V and J ends lost 6 bases and 7 bases, in that order; junction bases with no gene match: 8. CDR1 and CDR2 (germline): MNHEY, SVGAGI. This CDR3 has 14 residues. The CDR3 DNA sequence: TGTGCCAGCAGACCTTCTGACAGGGGGCTTGGCTACACCTTC. Its protein product is CASRPSDRGLGYTF.

The chain links TRBV9 to TRBJ1-5; 8 bases map to TRBD1. CDR3 length equals 14 residues. The V and J ends lost 7 bases and 10 bases, in that order; junction bases with no gene match: 13. In germline, CDR1 is SGDLS, CDR2 YYNGEE. CDR3 sequence: CASASGQGSDPQHF. CDR3 nucleotides: TGTGCCAGCGCATCCGGACAGGGCTCGGATCCCCAGCATTTT.

The chain employs TRBV9 and TRBJ2-6, with D possibly called TRBD1 or TRBD2 (5 bases each). The CDR3 runs 19 residues. Germline V CDR1 and CDR2: SGDLS, YYNGEE. V was clipped by 4 bases and J by 0 bases, with 20 bases between them. CDR3 sequence: CASSRPITGPSSGANVLTF. The CDR3, as DNA: TGTGCCAGCAGCCGACCTATCACGGGACCCTCCTCTGGGGCCAACGTCCTGACTTTC.

The chain carries TRBV27 and TRBJ1-2, with 8 bases lining up with TRBD1. Per germline, CDR1 MNHEY and CDR2 SMNVEV (reference sequence). The V gene end was trimmed by 5 bases and the J gene end by 8 bases; junction bases not matched to a gene: 13. The CDR3 has 15 residues. In DNA form, the CDR3 reads TGTGCCAGCAGTCCGGGACAGGCGCTTTCTCTAGGCTACACCTTC. Translating it yields CASSPGQALSLGYTF.

The genes are TRBV27 and TRBJ1-2; TRBD1 is a possible D gene (6 bases). Per germline, CDR1 MNHEY and CDR2 SMNVEV (reference sequence). This CDR3 is built from 14 residues. V was shortened by 4 bases and J by 4 bases, with 13 bases between the two germline ends. Here the CDR3 reads CASSYARDTYGYTF. The CDR3 DNA reads TGTGCCAGCAGTTATGCGAGGGACACCTATGGCTACACCTTC.

The chain recombines TRBV30 with TRBJ2-1; D call uncertain. V lost 5 bases to trimming and J lost 9 bases, with 11 bases between them. This CDR3 has 11 residues. Germline CDR1 is GTSNPN and CDR2 is SVGIG (reference sequence). This CDR3 reads CAWGEVSEQFF. In DNA form, the CDR3 reads TGTGCCTGGGGTGAGGTGTCTGAGCAGTTCTTC.

The V and J genes are TRBV9 and TRBJ2-5; D may be TRBD1 (6 bases). The germline CDR1 and CDR2 sequences are SGDLS and YYNGEE. The V end lost 4 bases, the J end lost 2 bases, and 9 bases lay between the germline ends. The CDR3 is made up of 13 amino acids. This CDR3 is CASSMRGQETQYF. The CDR3 nucleotides are TGTGCCAGCAGCATGAGGGGGCAAGAGACCCAGTACTTC.

The CDR3 sequence is CSATSYNEQFF. The CDR3 nucleotides are TGCAGTGCTACTAGTTACAATGAGCAGTTCTTC. The chain combines TRBV20-1 with TRBJ2-1; the D is unclear. This CDR3 comprises 11 residues. Germline V gives CDR1 DFQATT, CDR2 SNEGSKA (reference sequence). V was clipped by 4 bases and J by 4 bases, with 5 bases between them.

The chain recombines TRBV30 with TRBJ1-3, with D possibly being TRBD1 (6 bases). This CDR3 comprises 15 residues. With 4 bases removed from V and 2 bases from J, the gap between germline ends came to 15 bases. The germline CDR1 and CDR2 sequences are GTSNPN and SVGIG (reference sequence). Here the CDR3 DNA reads TGTGCCTGGACTCCGGACAGCTTTACTGGAAACACCATATATTTT. Protein: CAWTPDSFTGNTIYF.

The chain employs TRBV29-1 and TRBJ1-3, with D uncertain. CDR3 length: 12 residues. Germline lookup yields CDR1 SQVTM and CDR2 ANQGSEA. Between the trimmed V and J ends, which lost 7 bases and 3 bases, there was a span of 10 bases. In nucleotides, the CDR3 is TGCAGCGCGGAGGGAGGTGGAAACACCATATATTTT. It codes for CSAEGGGNTIYF.

This clone was detected once. The chain employs TRBV6-5 and TRBJ2-7; the D gene is possibly TRBD2 (5 bases). CDR1 MNHEY and CDR2 SVGAGI come from the germline V gene. V was pared by 7 bases and J by 7 bases, with 23 bases between. CDR3 size: 15 residues. CDR3 sequence: CASTSPGGLGGEQYF. The CDR3, as DNA: TGTGCCAGCACCTCCCCCGGCGGACTCGGAGGAGAGCAGTACTTC.

Notes on this clone: Other nucleotide sequences in the sample specify the same CDR3. The V and J genes are TRBV11-2 and TRBJ2-5; unclear D gene. The V gene lost 4 bases and the J gene lost 1 base, with 1 base spanning the gap. Germline CDR1 reads SGHAT; CDR2 reads FQNNGV. The CDR3 totals 11 residues. CDR3 DNA: TGTGCCAGCAGCTCCCAAGAGACCCAGTACTTC. Translating gives CASSSQETQYF.

V usage is TRBV14 and J usage is TRBJ2-1; a possible D gene is TRBD2 (5 bases). CDR1 SGHDN and CDR2 FVKESK come from the germline V gene. The V and J ends lost 2 bases and 8 bases respectively, with 10 bases between them. CDR3 size: 13 residues. CDR3: CASSQRTSHEQFF. The CDR3, as DNA: TGTGCCAGCAGCCAAAGGACTTCCCATGAGCAGTTCTTC. The entire variable domain, with the rest obtained from reference TRBV14 and TRBJ2-1, is as follows: EAGVTQFPSHSVIEKGQTVTLRCDPISGHDNLYWYRRVMGKEIKFLLHFVKESKQDESGMPNNRFLAERTGGTYSTLKVQPAELEDSGVYFCASSQRTSHEQFFGPGTRLTVL.

The CDR3 DNA sequence: TGTGCCAGCAGTTACCTAACGGGACAGAGAGAAGGCGGCTACACCTTC. Translation: CASSYLTGQREGGYTF. The chain has TRBV6-5 and TRBJ1-2; 7 bases map to TRBD1. CDR3 length equals 16 residues. After removal of 2 bases from V and 8 bases from J, the junction contained 14 bases not matched to a gene. Germline CDR1 MNHEY, CDR2 SVGAGI.